This is a list of T cell receptor beta chains from one sample in a study of PD-L1 blockade in urothelial cancer. Assay used: immunoSEQ multiplex PCR; TCRdb lists only in-frame clones, some missing. The table includes 30,000 to 35,000 clones, approximately 87% detected once. The specimen was PBMCs, collected around atezolizumab (anti-PD-L1) treatment. The origin of the receptors is a man in his fifties or sixties with urothelial cancer. The CDR3 runs from the conserved cysteine through the conserved F or W. Fields, in order: V gene, clone size, J gene, D gene, CDR3 DNA, CDR3 protein. D genes are given only for firm matches. Expanded clones are given a class, and other clones once, few, many or no size at all.

>TRBV19|NA|TRBJ2-7|TRBD2
TGTGCCAGTAGTATAGATCCGGGACTAGCGGGCCTCGGCTCCTACGAGCAGTACTTC
CASSIDPGLAGLGSYEQYF
>TRBV7-3|few|TRBJ2-3|TRBD2
TGTGCCAGCAGCTTATCGGCTAGCGGGAGGACAGATACGCAGTATTTT
CASSLSASGRTDTQYF
>TRBV5-1|NA|TRBJ2-7|TRBD2
TGCGCCAGCAGGGTGACAGGGCAACGGACTAGCGGGAGGGCGTCCGAGCAGTACTTC
CASRVTGQRTSGRASEQYF
>TRBV25-1|once|TRBJ2-3|TRBD2
TGTGCCAGCAGACCCATCTCGGGGGGGGCCCCCACAGATACGCAGTATTTT
CASRPISGGAPTDTQYF
>TRBV28|NA|TRBJ1-2|NA
TGTGCCAGCAGTTTACTGGAGGACAGCTATGGCTACACCTTC
CASSLLEDSYGYTF
>TRBV6-6|NA|TRBJ2-7|NA
TGTGCCAGCAGTTACTCGCAGGGAATGGTCTACGAGCAGTACTTC
CASSYSQGMVYEQYF
>TRBV5-8|NA|TRBJ1-5|NA
TGTGCCAGCAGCTCGGGGATCCGCAATCAGCCCCAGCATTTT
CASSSGIRNQPQHF
>TRBV7-9|NA|TRBJ2-1|TRBD2
TGTGCCAGCAGCCCAACTAGCGGGGGCTCGGATGAGCAGTTCTTC
CASSPTSGGSDEQFF
>TRBV2|NA|TRBJ1-5|TRBD1
TGTGCCAGCAGAGATGGGACAGGGGGATTTCAGCCCCAGCATTTT
CASRDGTGGFQPQHF
>TRBV2|few|TRBJ2-7|NA
TGTGCCAGCAGAGAGACAGGGACTGAGAACGAGCAGTACTTC
CASRETGTENEQYF
>TRBV2|NA|TRBJ1-5|NA
TGTGCCAGCAACGTCAGGGGAAGCAATCAGCCCCAGCATTTT
CASNVRGSNQPQHF
>TRBV29-1|NA|TRBJ1-4|NA
TGCAGCGTTGAAGCGTACGGGAGGGGTGAAAAACTGTTTTTT
CSVEAYGRGEKLFF
>TRBV6-6|NA|TRBJ2-7|NA
TGTGCCAGCAGTGTCCGTAGTCCCTACGAGCAGTACTTC
CASSVRSPYEQYF
>TRBV9|few|TRBJ1-3|NA
TGTGCCAGCAGCGTGGGGAGCTCTGGAAACACCATATATTTT
CASSVGSSGNTIYF
>TRBV6-5|NA|TRBJ1-1|NA
TGTGCCAGCAGTACCCGGGGGGGGAGCACTGAAGCTTTCTTT
CASSTRGGSTEAFF
>TRBV19|NA|TRBJ1-2|NA
TGTGCCAGCAAATCTAGAACAGGGTACTATGGCTACACCTTC
CASKSRTGYYGYTF
>TRBV5-1|medium-sized|TRBJ1-1|NA
TGCGCCAGCAGCAACGCACAACCGAACACTGAAGCTTTCTTT
CASSNAQPNTEAFF
>TRBV11-1|NA|TRBJ2-1|NA
TGTGCCAGCAGCTTAGCGCGGGGGCGGGATGCCTACAATGAGCAGTTCTTC
CASSLARGRDAYNEQFF
>TRBV11-2|NA|TRBJ2-5|TRBD2
TGTGCCAGCAGCTTAGGACTAGCGGGAGGAGAGACCCAGTACTTC
CASSLGLAGGETQYF
>TRBV10-2|NA|TRBJ2-1|TRBD2
TGCGCCAGCAGTGGAGCGGGGGGAGTTTCCAATGAGCAGTTCTTC
CASSGAGGVSNEQFF
>TRBV19|NA|TRBJ1-5|NA
TGTGCCAGTAGTATAGAGGGGCCAGGGGATCAGCCCCAGCATTTT
CASSIEGPGDQPQHF
>TRBV7-3|NA|TRBJ2-7|NA
TGTGCCAGCAGCTTGTTTCGGCTGGGGGCCTCCCTGGGCTACGAGCAGTACTTC
CASSLFRLGASLGYEQYF
>TRBV5-1|NA|TRBJ1-2|TRBD1
TGCGCCAGCAGCTTGGGCTTTGGGACAGGGGATGGCTACACCTTC
CASSLGFGTGDGYTF
>TRBV7-6|once|TRBJ2-3|TRBD2
TGTGCCAGCAGCTCCGAAGGGACTAGCGGGAGATCTGATACGCAGTATTTT
CASSSEGTSGRSDTQYF
>TRBV9|once|TRBJ2-1|TRBD2
TGTGCCAGCAGCGTACAGCGGGGGTACAATGAGCAGTTCTTC
CASSVQRGYNEQFF
>TRBV6-5|NA|TRBJ2-1|NA
TGTGCCAGCAGTTACGTCTTCAAGGGACACCGGAATGAGCAGTTCTTC
CASSYVFKGHRNEQFF
>TRBV6-6|NA|TRBJ2-7|TRBD1
TGTGCCAGCAGTTACCGGACAGGGCAAGGCTACGAGCAGTACTTC
CASSYRTGQGYEQYF
>TRBV18|NA|TRBJ1-2|TRBD1
TGTGCCAGCTCACCAACTGGGACAGGGGGTGGCTACACCTTC
CASSPTGTGGGYTF
>TRBV19|NA|TRBJ2-7|NA
TGTGCCAGTAGTATGCAGGCTGAATACGAGCAGTACTTC
CASSMQAEYEQYF
>TRBV6-1|NA|TRBJ1-2|NA
TGTGCCAGCAGTGGTTCGGCAGGGGTCGTCGGTGGCTACACCTTC
CASSGSAGVVGGYTF
>TRBV5-6|NA|TRBJ2-7|TRBD1
TGTGCCAGCAGGGATCTGAGGGGGCCCTACGAGCAGTACTTC
CASRDLRGPYEQYF
>TRBV2|NA|TRBJ2-3|NA
TGTGCCAGCAGCCGCAAGGTACTAGATTACGATACGCAGTATTTT
CASSRKVLDYDTQYF
>TRBV30|NA|TRBJ1-3|NA
TGTGCCTGGATTCGGACAAGTGGAAACACCATATATTTT
CAWIRTSGNTIYF